This T cell receptor beta chain was recovered during a study of blood T cell dynamics during melanoma immunotherapy. The time point denotes: week 3, after first cycle of checkpoint inhibitor. Clones were read by immunoSEQ multiplex PCR, and TCRdb kept only the in-frame ones, dropping some. The sample lists around 9,000 clones; roughly 85% were seen once. The germline V gene encodes CDR1 ENHRY and CDR2 SYGVKD. V lost 4 bases, J lost 3 bases, and 1 base stayed unmatched. CDR3 length: 15 residues. This receptor was taken from a human donor with melanoma. This rearrangement joins TRBV10-3 to TRBJ2-1; 12 nucleotides line up with TRBD2. The starting material was blood, obtained from a patient treated with checkpoint blockade. Written as DNA, the CDR3 is TGTGCCATCAGTGGGACTAGCGGGAACTACAATGAGCAGTTCTTC. It encodes CAISGTSGNYNEQFF.